This T cell receptor (beta chain) is drawn from a study of cytomegalovirus exposure and HLA in healthy donors. Study overall: Earlier, 100 million to 120 million unique TCR beta sequences were recovered from approximately 180 million T cells by an analysis.

The PCR had 60 Vbeta and 13 Jbeta primers. Per the authors' pipeline: In a later analysis, of about 80 million unique beta chains, 9 million to 11 million appeared in at least two donors. Here immunoSEQ multiplex PCR was the method, and the copy in TCRdb shows in-frame clones only, minus some. V and J calls and clone size are those listed in that table; D and trimming were worked out from the DNA. The table includes 130,000 or so clones, under 75% detected once. The germline V gene encodes CDR1 LNHDA and CDR2 SQIVND (reference sequence). V was cut by 4 bases and J by 1 base, with 14 bases left in between. The CDR3 is 16 residues long.

The chain recombines TRBV19 with TRBJ1-5, with D possibly being TRBD1 (5 bases). The specimen was PBMCs. The sequence came from a woman aged 40 to 49 in good health and CMV-seronegative. CDR3 amino acids: CASSNGGLSSNQPQHF. The DNA of the CDR3 is TGTGCCAGTAGTAACGGGGGACTCAGCAGCAATCAGCCCCAGCATTTT.